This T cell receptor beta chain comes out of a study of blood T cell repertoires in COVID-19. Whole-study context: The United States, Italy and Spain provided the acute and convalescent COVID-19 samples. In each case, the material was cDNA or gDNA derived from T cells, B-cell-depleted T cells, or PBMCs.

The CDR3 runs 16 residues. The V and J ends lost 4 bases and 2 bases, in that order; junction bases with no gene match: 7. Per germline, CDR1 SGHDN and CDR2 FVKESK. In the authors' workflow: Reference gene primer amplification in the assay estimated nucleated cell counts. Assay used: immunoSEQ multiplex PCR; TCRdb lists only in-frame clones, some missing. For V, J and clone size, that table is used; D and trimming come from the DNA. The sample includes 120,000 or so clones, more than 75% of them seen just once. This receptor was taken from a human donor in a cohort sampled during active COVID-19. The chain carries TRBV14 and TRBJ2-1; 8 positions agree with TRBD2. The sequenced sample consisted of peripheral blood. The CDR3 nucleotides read TGTGCCAGCAGCCTCCTAGCGGGCGCACCCTACAATGAGCAGTTCTTC. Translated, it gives CASSLLAGAPYNEQFF. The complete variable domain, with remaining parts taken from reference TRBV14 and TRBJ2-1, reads EAGVTQFPSHSVIEKGQTVTLRCDPISGHDNLYWYRRVMGKEIKFLLHFVKESKQDESGMPNNRFLAERTGGTYSTLKVQPAELEDSGVYFCASSLLAGAPYNEQFFGPGTRLTVL.